This T cell receptor (beta chain) was sequenced in a study of post-analysis software for immune sequencing data. Study results and limitations: Diversity measured as normalized Chao1 was significantly lower in multiple sclerosis patients than in controls. In patients, TRBV5-6, TRBV5-1 and TRBV20-1 belonged to four or five TRBV segments found more frequently than in controls.

This clonotype was found a few times. Its antigen remains unidentified. CDR3 length equals 13 residues. V dropped 2 bases and J dropped 3; count of bases not matched to a gene: 1. Germline CDR1 reads DFQATT; CDR2 reads SNEGSKA (reference sequence). Unique molecular identifiers had been added to the TCR beta cDNA libraries. A few hundred thousand cDNA molecules came from about 1 to 10 million T cells. TCRdb independently ran MiXCR on the PCR reads; one entry per CDR3 protein. The sample yields hundreds of thousands of distinct CDR3 sequences, 55% to 60% seen once. The V call is TRBV20-1, the J call TRBJ2-7, with 10 bases matching TRBD2. Sequencing used blood. This TCR derives from a girl aged 2 to 9 with multiple sclerosis. The CDR3 nucleotides read TGCAGTGCTAGACTAGCGGGAGTCTACGAGCAGTACTTC. This codes for CSARLAGVYEQYF.